The clone carrying this TCR beta chain has only a few counts. With iRepertoire HTBI primers and Arm-PCR of CDR3 regions, TCR beta libraries were built. TCRdb called the multiplex PCR reads again in MiXCR, with one record for every CDR3 protein. The data hold 310,000 or so distinct CDR3 sequences, with 22% observed a single time. These data belong to a study of regulatory T cells in long-lasting Graves disease. Study at large: Positivity for TSH receptor antibodies plus over 5 years of antithyroid drugs meant persistent Graves' disease.

Time point defined: persistent/refractory GD, antithyroid drugs over 5 years with positive TRAb. RNA extracted from PBMCs served as the sequencing template. American Thyroid Association guidelines defined Graves' disease diagnosis. The germline CDR1 and CDR2 sequences are SQVTM and ANQGSEA. Losses at the gene ends were 4 bases for V and 7 bases for J; bases not matched to a gene: 4. This CDR3 spans 12 amino acids. This clonotype originated in a female donor with Graves disease. The gene calls are TRBV29-1 and TRBJ1-5; 7 nucleotides match TRBD1. Sequenced here: peripheral blood mononuclear cells (PBMCs), sampled when the disease was refractory, from a patient treated with antithyroid drugs. The CDR3 DNA follows: TGCAGCGTTGGACAGGGTGACCAGCCCCAGCATTTT. Translating it yields CSVGQGDQPQHF.